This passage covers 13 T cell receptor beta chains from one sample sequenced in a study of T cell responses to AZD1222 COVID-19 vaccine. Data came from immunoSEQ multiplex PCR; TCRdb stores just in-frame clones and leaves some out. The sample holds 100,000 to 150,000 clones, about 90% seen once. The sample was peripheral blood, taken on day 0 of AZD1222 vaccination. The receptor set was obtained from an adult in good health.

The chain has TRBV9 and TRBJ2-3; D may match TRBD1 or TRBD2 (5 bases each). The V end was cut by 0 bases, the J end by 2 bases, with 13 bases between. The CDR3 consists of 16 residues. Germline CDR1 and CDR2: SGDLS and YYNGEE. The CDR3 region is CASSVEWGSITDTQYF. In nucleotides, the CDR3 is TGTGCCAGCAGCGTAGAGTGGGGGTCTATCACAGATACGCAGTATTTT. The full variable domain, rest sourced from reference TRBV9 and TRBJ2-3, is DSGVTQTPKHLITATGQRVTLRCSPRSGDLSVYWYQQSLDQGLQFLIQYYNGEERAKGNILERFSAQQFPDLHSELNLSSLELGDSALYFCASSVEWGSITDTQYFGPGTRLTVL.

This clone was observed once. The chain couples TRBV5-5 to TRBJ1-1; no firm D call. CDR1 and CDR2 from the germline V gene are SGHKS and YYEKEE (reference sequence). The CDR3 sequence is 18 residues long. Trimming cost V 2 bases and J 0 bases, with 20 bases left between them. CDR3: CASSFPLLGGRMNTEAFF. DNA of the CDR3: TGTGCCAGCAGCTTCCCCCTCCTGGGAGGGAGGATGAACACTGAAGCTTTCTTT.

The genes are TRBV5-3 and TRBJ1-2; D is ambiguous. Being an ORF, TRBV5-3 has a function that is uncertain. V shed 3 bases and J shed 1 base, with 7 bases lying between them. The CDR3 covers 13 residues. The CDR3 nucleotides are TGTGCCAGAAGCTACAGCGATAACTATGGCTACACCTTC. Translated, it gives CARSYSDNYGYTF.

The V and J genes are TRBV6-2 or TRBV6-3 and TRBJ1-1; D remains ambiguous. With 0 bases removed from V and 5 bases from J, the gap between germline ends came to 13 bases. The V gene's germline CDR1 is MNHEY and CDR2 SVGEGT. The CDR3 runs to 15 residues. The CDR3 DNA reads TGTGCCAGCAGTTACTCGGATTCTGGTGGGACTGAAGCTTTCTTT. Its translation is CASSYSDSGGTEAFF.

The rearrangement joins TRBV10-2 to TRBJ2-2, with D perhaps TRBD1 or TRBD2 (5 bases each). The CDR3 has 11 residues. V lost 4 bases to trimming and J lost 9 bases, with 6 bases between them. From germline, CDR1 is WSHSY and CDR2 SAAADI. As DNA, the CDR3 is TGCGCCAGCAGTGGGGGGAGGGAGCTGTTTTTT. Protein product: CASSGGRELFF.

CDR3 loop: CASSIGVGDQPQHF. CDR3 sequence (DNA): TGTGCCAGTAGTATAGGTGTCGGGGATCAGCCCCAGCATTTT. This rearrangement joins TRBV19 to TRBJ1-5; D not resolved. V lost 1 base to trimming and J lost 5 bases, with 9 bases between them. The germline V gene encodes CDR1 LNHDA and CDR2 SQIVND (reference sequence). This CDR3 region has 14 residues.

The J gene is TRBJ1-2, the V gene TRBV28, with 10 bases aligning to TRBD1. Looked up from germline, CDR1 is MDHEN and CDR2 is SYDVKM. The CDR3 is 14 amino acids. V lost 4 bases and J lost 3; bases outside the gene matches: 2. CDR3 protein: CASSSGQGHYGYTF. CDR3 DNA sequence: TGTGCCAGCAGTTCGGGACAGGGGCACTATGGCTACACCTTC.

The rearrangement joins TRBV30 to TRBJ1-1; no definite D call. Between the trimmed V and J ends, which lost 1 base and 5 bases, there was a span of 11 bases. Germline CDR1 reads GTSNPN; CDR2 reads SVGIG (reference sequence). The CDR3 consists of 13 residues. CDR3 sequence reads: CAWSDQVVTEAFF. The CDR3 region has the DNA TGTGCCTGGAGTGACCAGGTTGTTACTGAAGCTTTCTTT. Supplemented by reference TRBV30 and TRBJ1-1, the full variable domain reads SQTIHQWPATLVQPVGSPLSLECTVEGTSNPNLYWYRQAAGRGLQLLFYSVGIGQISSEVPQNLSASRPQDRQFILSSKKLLLSDSGFYLCAWSDQVVTEAFFGQGTRLTVV.

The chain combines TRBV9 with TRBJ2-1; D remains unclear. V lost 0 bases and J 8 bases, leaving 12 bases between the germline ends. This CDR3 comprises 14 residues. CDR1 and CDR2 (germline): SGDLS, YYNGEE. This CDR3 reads CASSVVALSDEQFF. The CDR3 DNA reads TGTGCCAGCAGCGTAGTCGCGCTTTCGGATGAGCAGTTCTTC.

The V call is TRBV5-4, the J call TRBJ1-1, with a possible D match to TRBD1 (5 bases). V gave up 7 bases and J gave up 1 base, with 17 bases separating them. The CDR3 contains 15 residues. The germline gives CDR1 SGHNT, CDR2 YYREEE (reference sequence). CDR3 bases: TGTGCCAGCGCATCATGGGGCACATCGAACACTGAAGCTTTCTTT. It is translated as CASASWGTSNTEAFF.

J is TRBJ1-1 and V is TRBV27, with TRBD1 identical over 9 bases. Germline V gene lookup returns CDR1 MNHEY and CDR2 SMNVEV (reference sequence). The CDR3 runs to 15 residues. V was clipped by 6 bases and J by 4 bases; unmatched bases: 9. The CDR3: CASRPDRGGGTEAFF. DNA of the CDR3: TGTGCCAGCAGACCAGACAGGGGGGGAGGCACTGAAGCTTTCTTT.

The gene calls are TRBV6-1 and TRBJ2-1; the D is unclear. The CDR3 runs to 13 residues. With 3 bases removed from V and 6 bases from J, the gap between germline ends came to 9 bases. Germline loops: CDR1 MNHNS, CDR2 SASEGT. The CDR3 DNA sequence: TGTGCCAGCAGTGATGTTGGGTCCAATGAGCAGTTCTTC. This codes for CASSDVGSNEQFF.

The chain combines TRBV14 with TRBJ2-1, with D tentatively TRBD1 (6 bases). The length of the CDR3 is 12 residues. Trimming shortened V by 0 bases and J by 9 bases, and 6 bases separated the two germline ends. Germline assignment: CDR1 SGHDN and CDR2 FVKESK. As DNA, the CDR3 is TGTGCCAGCAGCCAAGAGGGGGCTGAGCAGTTCTTC. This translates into CASSQEGAEQFF.